This entry concerns a single T cell receptor beta chain. CDR1 SGHKS and CDR2 YYEKEE come from the germline V gene (reference sequence). CDR3 length: 14 amino acids. Trimming took 4 bases from V and 6 from J, leaving 14 bases between them. This specimen belongs to a study of blood T cell repertoires in COVID-19. Clones were read by immunoSEQ multiplex PCR, and TCRdb kept only the in-frame ones, dropping some. Here the sample spans 170,000 or so clones, around 86% being singletons. The chain couples TRBV5-5 to TRBJ2-1; possible D gene TRBD2, 6 bases. The specimen sequenced was peripheral blood. This receptor was taken from a man aged 40-55 years with active or convalescent COVID-19. In nucleotides, the CDR3 is TGTGCCAGCAGCCGCGGGGATCCTTTCAATGAGCAGTTCTTC. Its translation: CASSRGDPFNEQFF.